What follows describes a single TCR beta chain. Germline V CDR1 and CDR2: SEHNR, FQNEAQ (reference sequence). The CDR3 has 16 amino acids. The ends were cut back, 1 base at V and 0 bases at J, with 12 bases in the middle. Random hexamers served to reverse transcribe roughly 0.5 to 1 ug RNA. immunoSEQ multiplex PCR amplified TCR beta CDR3 across 54 Vbeta, 13 Jbeta. TCRdb passed the immunoSEQ multiplex PCR reads through MiXCR, listing each CDR3 protein once. The sample holds around 300,000 distinct CDR3 sequences, approximately 90% seen once. This sample is part of a study of CD8 T cells in Susac syndrome. The sequenced target, TCR beta, came from blood CD8+ and CD4+ T cells. The multiple sclerosis control group was made up of treatment-naive patients with stable or active relapsing-remitting disease.

The chain couples TRBV7-9 to TRBJ1-2; D may be TRBD1 (5 bases). Sample: CD8+ T cells from PBMCs. This TCR came from a human donor with multiple sclerosis. The CDR3 sequence: CASSLGGDPANYGYTF. The CDR3 DNA sequence: TGTGCCAGCAGCTTAGGGGGGGACCCAGCTAACTATGGCTACACCTTC. Using reference TRBV7-9 and TRBJ1-2 for the parts outside the CDR3, the full variable domain is DTGVSQNPRHKITKRGQNVTFRCDPISEHNRLYWYRQTLGQGPEFLTYFQNEAQLEKSRLLSDRFSAERPKGSFSTLEIQRTEQGDSAMYLCASSLGGDPANYGYTFGSGTRLTVV.